This TCR beta chain comes out of a study of blood T cell repertoires in COVID-19. Study as a whole: COVID-19 samples from acute and convalescent phases originated in the United States, Italy and Spain.

Patients of the Seattle cohort, enrolled during active infection, were followed longitudinally. Germline trimming cut 3 bases from V and 2 bases from J; bases unmatched to any gene: 6. Germline V gene lookup returns CDR1 DFQATT and CDR2 SNEGSKA (reference sequence). The CDR3 extends over 14 amino acids. The authors' processing: Estimated nucleated cell counts came from reference gene primer amplification. Produced via immunoSEQ multiplex PCR; TCRdb's table is partial and in-frame only. V and J calls and clone size are given by that table; D and trimming were obtained from the DNA. The sample shows over 130,000 clones, around 83% of them seen only once.

Sequencing was done on a sample of peripheral blood. The rearrangement links TRBV20-1 to TRBJ2-7, with 8 positions matching TRBD2. This TCR was recovered from a man in his thirties or forties with COVID-19, enrolled during active disease. The CDR3: CSASDSGATYEQYF. CDR3 sequence (DNA): TGCAGTGCTAGTGATAGCGGGGCAACCTACGAGCAGTACTTC.